This entry lists 19 T cell receptor beta chains sequenced from one sample in a study of T-cell memory formation after mild COVID-19. TCRdb re-analysed the 5' RACE reads in MiXCR, keeping a single row per CDR3 protein. The sample shows over 120,000 distinct CDR3 sequences, under 7% of them seen only once. Sequenced material: PBMCs or a T cell subset sorted from them (not recorded which). Receptors originate from an adult woman who had mild COVID-19 (a few samples of this study predate the infection). Cell type and time point are not known.

This clonotype was detected ten times or more. This chain joins TRBV27 and TRBJ1-1; tentatively, D is TRBD1 (6 bases). This CDR3 spans 12 amino acids. The ends were cut back, 7 bases at V and 4 bases at J, with 10 bases in the middle. Germline CDR1 MNHEY, CDR2 SMNVEV (reference sequence). The CDR3 region is CASMSRGTEAFF. The CDR3 DNA sequence: TGTGCCAGCATGTCCAGGGGCACTGAAGCTTTCTTT.

There are many counts of this clonotype. The chain uses TRBV5-1 and TRBJ2-3, with 7 bases matching TRBD2. V gave up 0 bases and J gave up 6 bases; unmatched junction bases: 10. In germline, CDR1 is SGHRS, CDR2 YFSETQ. This CDR3 is built from 16 residues. CDR3 sequence: CASSLASSGGGDTQYF. The CDR3 region has the DNA TGCGCCAGCAGCTTGGCCTCATCGGGAGGCGGGGATACGCAGTATTTT.

This clonotype was recorded many times. The chain couples TRBV15 to TRBJ2-1; 7 nucleotides line up with TRBD1. Germline-derived CDR1 and CDR2 are LNHNV and YYDKDF (reference sequence). Trimming at V came to 4 bases and at J to 11 bases, leaving 11 bases not matched to a gene. The CDR3 length is 14 residues. The CDR3 protein is CATSTTPTGSKQFF. The CDR3 DNA is TGTGCCACCAGCACCACCCCGACAGGGTCGAAGCAGTTCTTC.

The V call is TRBV5-3, the J call TRBJ2-7, with 7 bases lining up with TRBD1. TRBV5-3 is recorded as an ORF, its role being uncertain. The CDR3 is 15 amino acids. V lost 5 bases and J lost 3; bases outside the gene matches: 11. CDR3 nucleotide sequence: TGTGCCAGAAGGTGGGAGACAGGGCTGAACTACGAGCAGTACTTC. Translation gives CARRWETGLNYEQYF.

This clonotype was recorded many times. This chain joins TRBV7-2 and TRBJ2-1, with unresolved D. The CDR3 has 14 residues. In germline, CDR1 is SGHTA, CDR2 FQGNSA. The V end lost 5 bases, the J end lost 6 bases, and 14 bases lay between the germline ends. CDR3 amino acids: CASSDKILGNEQFF. As DNA, the CDR3 is TGTGCCAGCAGCGACAAAATCCTTGGCAATGAGCAGTTCTTC. The whole variable domain, filled in from reference TRBV7-2 and TRBJ2-1, reads GAGVSQSPSNKVTEKGKDVELRCDPISGHTALYWYRQSLGQGLEFLIYFQGNSAPDKSGLPSDRFSAERTGGSVSTLTIQRTQQEDSAVYLCASSDKILGNEQFFGPGTRLTVL.

This clonotype was seen repeatedly, ten times or more. The V call is TRBV24-1, the J call TRBJ2-3; D not resolved. Germline assignment: CDR1 KGHDR and CDR2 SFDVKD. The CDR3 extends over 16 amino acids. Trimming removed 4 bases at V and 2 bases at J, with 15 bases between. The CDR3 loop is CATSDPRSGDTDTQYF. CDR3 DNA: TGTGCCACCAGTGACCCTCGGTCAGGCGACACAGATACGCAGTATTTT.

This clonotype was picked up many times. The V call is TRBV12-3 or TRBV12-4, the J call TRBJ1-1; the D is unclear. The CDR3 sequence is 13 residues long. Trimming took 5 bases from V and 5 from J, leaving 12 bases between them. The DNA of the CDR3 is TGTGCCAGCAGTCGAGACCACAAAACTGAAGCTTTCTTT. It encodes CASSRDHKTEAFF.

This clonotype was seen repeatedly, ten times or more. The chain joins TRBV18 to TRBJ2-5; D perhaps matches TRBD2 (6 bases). CDR1 KGHSH and CDR2 LQKENI come from the germline V gene. V was pared by 2 bases and J by 1 base, with 20 bases between. CDR3 length: 18 amino acids. The CDR3 nucleotides read TGTGCCAGCTCACCATTTTTGCAGGGAGGAAGGACCCAAGAGACCCAGTACTTC. Residues: CASSPFLQGGRTQETQYF.

This clonotype was picked up a small number of times. This chain joins TRBV7-6 and TRBJ2-2; unclear D gene. The CDR3 covers 17 residues. Per the germline V gene, CDR1 is SGHVS and CDR2 is FNYEAQ. Trimming shortened V by 0 bases and J by 0 bases, and 11 bases separated the two germline ends. The CDR3: CASSLAWRKANTGELFF. As DNA, the CDR3 is TGTGCCAGCAGCTTAGCGTGGCGAAAAGCGAACACCGGGGAGCTGTTTTTT.

This clonotype was observed many times. The chain combines TRBV20-1 with TRBJ2-2; D may correspond to TRBD1 or TRBD2 (5 bases each). CDR1 and CDR2 (germline): DFQATT, SNEGSKA (reference sequence). Trimming took 3 bases from V and 4 from J, leaving 9 bases between them. The CDR3 consists of 13 residues. In nucleotides, the CDR3 is TGCAGTGCTAGGGCAGGGACCACCGGGGAGCTGTTTTTT. Its protein is CSARAGTTGELFF.

Worth noting for this clonotype: Here the CDR3 omits its conserved ending phenylalanine or tryptophan, so a read error is the likely source. This chain joins TRBV6-5 and TRBJ2-5, with no clear D. The ends were cut back, 2 bases at V and 0 bases at J, with 4 bases in the middle. This CDR3 contains 13 residues. Germline loops: CDR1 MNHEY, CDR2 SVGAGI. The CDR3 DNA sequence: TGTGCCAGCAGTTACACGTACCAAGAGACCCAGTACTCC. Translated: CASSYTYQETQYS.

The chain links TRBV5-1 to TRBJ1-2, with a possible D match to TRBD1 (5 bases). The CDR3 has 15 amino acids. Trimming shortened V by 0 bases and J by 7 bases, and 16 bases separated the two germline ends. Germline loops: CDR1 SGHRS, CDR2 YFSETQ. CDR3: CASSLAAGQGSGYTF. CDR3 coding DNA: TGCGCCAGCAGCTTGGCCGCGGGGCAGGGCAGTGGCTACACCTTC.

This clonotype was observed a handful of times. V is TRBV6-5 and J is TRBJ1-4; D may be TRBD1 (5 bases). Germline CDR1 reads MNHEY; CDR2 reads SVGAGI. V shed 6 bases and J shed 7 bases, with 12 bases lying between them. This CDR3 contains 13 residues. The CDR3 DNA sequence: TGTGCCAGCAGGGGTAGACAGTCTGAAAAACTGTTTTTT. This translates into CASRGRQSEKLFF.

This clonotype was detected a few times. The gene calls are TRBV7-9 and TRBJ2-3; D could derive from TRBD1 or TRBD2 (5 bases each). The V gene lost 5 bases and the J gene lost 6 bases, with 15 bases spanning the gap. CDR1 is SEHNR, CDR2 FQNEAQ, per germline (reference sequence). The length of the CDR3 is 14 residues. CDR3 sequence (DNA): TGTGCCAGCAGCCCTCGGACGGGGCAGGATACGCAGTATTTT. This codes for CASSPRTGQDTQYF.

Here the CDR3 reads CASSQNPPGSGNTIYF. CDR3 in DNA: TGTGCCAGCAGCCAAAACCCACCAGGCTCTGGAAACACCATATATTTT. This chain connects TRBV7-2 to TRBJ1-3; D unclear. CDR1 and CDR2 from the germline V gene are SGHTA and FQGNSA. This CDR3 comprises 16 residues. V lost 5 bases, J lost 0 bases, and 14 bases lay in between.

This clonotype was detected many times. The genes are TRBV19 and TRBJ1-5, with D perhaps matching TRBD1 (5 bases). This CDR3 is built from 15 residues. The germline V gene encodes CDR1 LNHDA and CDR2 SQIVND (reference sequence). Trimming took 7 bases from V and 0 from J, leaving 13 bases between them. CDR3 loop: CASTLGRGSNQPQHF. The CDR3, as DNA: TGTGCCAGTACCTTGGGGAGGGGTAGCAATCAGCCCCAGCATTTT.

V usage is TRBV6-5 and J usage is TRBJ1-2; TRBD1 aligns across 7 bases. V lost 4 bases, J lost 6 bases, and 8 bases stayed unmatched. The germline V gene has CDR1 MNHEY and CDR2 SVGAGI. The CDR3 consists of 14 residues. The CDR3 loop reads CASSSIARGNGYTF. CDR3 nucleotide sequence: TGTGCCAGCAGTTCCATAGCCAGGGGGAATGGCTACACCTTC.

This clonotype was seen more than once but under ten times. The chain is built from TRBV20-1 and TRBJ1-1, with unresolved D. Germline V CDR1 and CDR2: DFQATT, SNEGSKA (reference sequence). This CDR3 contains 14 residues. Trimming shortened V by 0 bases and J by 4 bases, and 12 bases separated the two germline ends. CDR3 in amino acids: CSARDQRGSTEAFF. The CDR3 DNA sequence: TGCAGTGCTAGAGATCAACGGGGTAGCACTGAAGCTTTCTTT.

This clonotype was seen a handful of times. The V and J genes are TRBV5-1 and TRBJ2-2; TRBD1 agrees at 8 bases. This CDR3 contains 16 residues. After removal of 4 bases from V and 2 bases from J, the junction contained 7 bases not matched to a gene. CDR1 is SGHRS and CDR2 is YFSETQ in the germline V gene. In DNA, the CDR3 is TGCGCCAGCAGCCTAACCGGGACAGGCAACACCGGGGAGCTGTTTTTT. Protein product: CASSLTGTGNTGELFF.